This T cell receptor (beta chain) was sequenced for a study of OX40 agonist ivuxolimab in advanced cancers. Across the study: Given to patients was ivuxolimab, an agonistic anti-OX40 (CD134) antibody. The study reported partial responses in three patients: one hepatocellular carcinoma, two cutaneous melanoma. Dose-escalation cases comprised hepatocellular carcinoma, melanoma, renal cell or head and neck cancer.

Using immunoSEQ multiplex PCR, the repertoire was profiled, and TCRdb retains in-frame clones only, with some absent. The sample records over 15,000 clones, around 90% being singletons. Study-level results: Dose levels from 0.1 to 3.0 mg/kg saw CD4+ and CD8+ blood T cells expand clonally by week 6.

In germline, CDR1 is SGHAT, CDR2 FQDESV (reference sequence). Trimming shortened V by 9 bases and J by 0 bases, and 15 bases separated the two germline ends. The CDR3 runs 15 residues. About this clone itself: Antigen: not known.

V gene TRBV11-1 combines with J gene TRBJ2-4; TRBD1 or TRBD2 may be the D gene (5 bases each). This receptor was identified in an adult with an advanced solid tumor such as melanoma, head and neck, liver or kidney cancer. Material: CD4+ or CD8+ T cells sorted from blood, obtained in a trial of the OX40 agonist ivuxolimab. The chain's CDR3 is CARLRGDLAKNIQYF. CDR3 DNA sequence: TGTGCCAGGCTGAGAGGGGATCTAGCCAAAAACATTCAGTACTTC.